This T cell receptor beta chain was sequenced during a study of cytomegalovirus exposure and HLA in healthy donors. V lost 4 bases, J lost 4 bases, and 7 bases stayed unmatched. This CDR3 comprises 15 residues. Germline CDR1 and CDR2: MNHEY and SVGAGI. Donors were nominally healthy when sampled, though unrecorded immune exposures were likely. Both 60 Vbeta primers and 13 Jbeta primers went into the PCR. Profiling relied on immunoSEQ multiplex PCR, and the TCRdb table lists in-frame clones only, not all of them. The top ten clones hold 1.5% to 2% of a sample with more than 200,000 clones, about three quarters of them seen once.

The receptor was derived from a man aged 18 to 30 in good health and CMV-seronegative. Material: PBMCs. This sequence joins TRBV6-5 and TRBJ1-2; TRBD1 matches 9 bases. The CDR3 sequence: CASSSPGQGGYGYTF. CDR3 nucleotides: TGTGCCAGCAGTTCTCCGGGACAGGGTGGCTATGGCTACACCTTC.